The entry below gives a single T cell receptor (beta chain) sequence along with its context. Its antigen is as yet unknown. This entry comes from a study of T cell responses to AZD1222 COVID-19 vaccine. Germline CDR1 is LNHDA and CDR2 is SQIVND (reference sequence). The V gene lost 0 bases and the J gene lost 6 bases, with 18 bases spanning the gap. The CDR3 has 17 amino acids. Study-wide results and caveats: At study baseline, merely five or six AZD1222 recipients were seropositive.

Profiling relied on immunoSEQ multiplex PCR, and the TCRdb table lists in-frame clones only, not all of them. The table lists approximately 140,000 clones, 90% to 95% of them singletons. This material consisted of peripheral blood, taken 28 days after the second AZD1222 dose. The receptor was isolated from an adult who received the AZD1222 COVID-19 vaccine. The rearrangement uses TRBV19 and TRBJ2-4, with a weak D call TRBD2 (6 bases). In nucleotides, the CDR3 is TGTGCCAGTAGTATAGATTTAGGCCCGGGAGTGGTAAACATTCAGTACTTC. The encoded protein is CASSIDLGPGVVNIQYF.